This T cell receptor (beta chain) was sequenced for a study of cytomegalovirus exposure and HLA in healthy donors (dated by TCRdb to 2015 to 2018). Background on the whole study: An earlier analysis of under 600 of the donors reported about 290 Gb of sequence data and some 120 million unique TCR beta sequences from some 180 million T cells. Roughly 300 gigabases of sequencing data and tens of millions of unique TCR sequences were included in an early release covering several hundred HLA-typed donors. Of the roughly 400 genotyped donors, 65% to 90% were placed in the genetic ancestry cluster associated with self-reported Caucasian donors. The study aimed to test whether signatures of past pathogen exposure could be identified by cataloging public T cell receptors. The T cell repertoires of several hundred subjects were profiled by immunosequencing and related to cytomegalovirus serostatus. In addition to the first cohort of roughly 670 subjects, a separate validation cohort of approximately 110 different subjects was used. To predict cytomegalovirus infection status, the study brought together high-throughput TCR immunosequencing, statistical association of individual TCRs with disease status, and machine learning. A later analysis re-analyzed previously published TCR beta repertoires from roughly 600 donors and added high-resolution HLA genotyping to study TCR occurrence patterns. The later analysis used no new phenotypic data to find candidate immune exposures, relying instead on TCR beta sequences and their occurrence across donors. An earlier analysis of 587 of the donors used high-throughput TCR beta sequencing to judge whether each TCR beta V gene segment behaved as functional or pseudogenic. Donor age, sex, ethnicity and CMV serostatus were compiled alongside the repertoire data. A later genetic analysis used genome-wide SNP genotypes for about 60% of the roughly 700 donors, treating that subset as a discovery cohort. All discovery cohort repertoires had been generated on a single sequencing platform. HLA typing included class I and class II loci at four-digit resolution. The number of typed donors differed by locus: about 620-640 for A, B, C, DRB1 and DQB1; 500 to 550 for DQA1; some 610 for DPA1; and around 470 for DPB1. Five DR-DQ haplotypes were handled as single units for association and clustering because linkage in the cohort was strong. Across some 400 genotyped donors of the cohort, an average of about 220,000 unique TCR beta nucleotide sequences per donor were sequenced, and roughly 17% of those sequences were non-productive.

Receptor amplification or capture employed the immunoSEQ multiplex PCR assay. The multiplex PCR relied on a mix of 60 forward primers for TCR Vbeta segments and 13 reverse primers for TCR Jbeta segments. The CDR3 region of rearranged TCR beta genes was amplified from genomic DNA with a multiplex PCR assay. On the Illumina HiSeq System, the amplified TCR beta libraries were sequenced as 87-base-pair reads. Per the original workflow: A later analysis counted around 72 million unique TCR beta chains across the 550 to 750 repertoires, and some 11 million of these chains were shared by at least two donors. Raw reads were error-corrected and collapsed into unique sequences by a nearest-neighbor algorithm in which closely related sequences were merged to remove PCR and sequencing errors. Alignment of CDR3 sequences to IMGT reference sequences was used to assign V, D and J gene segments. For a sequence to be retained, at least a six-nucleotide match to both a V gene segment and a J gene segment was required. Rearrangements were classified as productive when the CDR3 lacked stop codons and remained in frame with V and J, and all other rearrangements were classified as non-productive. CDR3 was defined by IMGT convention, running from the second conserved V-encoded cysteine to the conserved J-encoded phenylalanine. The earlier analysis of roughly 590 of the donors excluded any sequence lacking an unambiguous match to a single V gene segment. An earlier analysis of 500 to 700 of the donors classified V segments as functional when productive rearrangements were above 56.7% and as segregating when the standard deviation between donors was above 5%. A statistical classification framework was built to diagnose cytomegalovirus status from the catalog of TCR beta chain sequences. In a later analysis, TCR nucleotide sequences were compared against IMGT/GENE-DB human TR gene sequences so that V and J genes could be assigned. Using the TCRdist pipeline, a later analysis assigned CDR3 sequences along with most-parsimonious VDJ recombination scenarios. In a later analysis, each TCR beta chain was defined by its CDR3 amino acid sequence together with its V-gene family, and reads without a unique V-gene family were excluded. In a later analysis, approximately 590 highly shared, low-generation-probability nucleotide sequences were removed to address suspected cross-contamination and a sequencing artifact. In a later analysis, a clonal expansion index was calculated for each public chain from normalized within-repertoire ranks of inferred template counts. In a later analysis, generation probabilities were computed with a VDJ recombination model fitted to out-of-frame rearrangements, and the resulting probabilities were checked against IGoR. A later analysis scored TCR-TCR, TCR-HLA and TCR-CMV co-occurrence with hypergeometric tests, applying a repertoire-size bias correction to TCR pairs. To estimate false discovery rates, a later analysis permuted the HLA or CMV assignments 20 times. In a later analysis, co-occurring TCRs were grouped using DBSCAN, and TCRdist sequence similarity was added for clustering within HLA-allele-positive subsets. Repertoires with fewer than 30,000 or more than 120,000 public chains, plus five repertoires with anomalous nucleotide sharing, were excluded from co-occurrence clustering. Imported from immuneACCESS, the table was reduced by TCRdb to in-frame sequences with V and J called. These copies leave out some clones; in studies compared against another copy, an unresolved V gene accounts for under half, and the cause of the remainder is not known. The V and J calls and the clone size are those of that table, but D and trimming were determined from the DNA. For this sample there are 150,000 to 200,000 clones; around 85% appear just once. The top ten clonotypes cover roughly 2% of the sample.

From the cysteine up to the phenylalanine, the CDR3 has a length of 17 residues. The only DNA kept is the CDR3, 51 bases in frame from the first base. From the germline V gene, CDR1 is SGHTA and CDR2 is FQGNSA. The junction shows trimming of 3 bases on V and 5 bases on J, and the gene matches do not reach 12 bases of it. In regard to this clone: It lacks a known antigen. Per-base quality was not reported, and no clone a single base away is much larger than it.

The cohort comprised more than 550 healthy bone marrow donors. At the time of sampling, all cohort members were nominally healthy, though unrecorded immune exposures were likely present. CMV serostatus was recorded as positive for about 300 and negative for about 50% of the 666 cohort members, whereas no CMV serostatus was recorded for the donor in question. Every donor gave a peripheral blood sample, and the peripheral blood mononuclear cells from that sample were used for TCR beta sequencing. The Qiagen DNeasy Blood Extraction Kit was used to extract genomic DNA from the blood cell samples. Paper-wide results and their limitations: A group of highly shared sequence variants was considered likely to be a technical artifact of the sequencing pipeline. In a later analysis, the rate of TCR association differed among HLA loci, with DRB1 alleles having the most associated TCRs and HLA-C alleles having the fewest. In this cohort, only TCR beta chains were sequenced, and detectable features were limited by the absence of alpha or paired-chain data. Across donors, most TCR sequences were observed very rarely, whereas some public TCRs were present in many individuals. A later genetic analysis associated a missense DCLRE1C variant with V-gene and J-gene trimming of TCR beta chains, and an independent cohort replicated the association. The classifier was reported to diagnose cytomegalovirus status with high specificity and sensitivity in both the original and validation cohorts. The authors suggested that the approach could potentially be extended to other disease states and immunological phenotypes. Because the 87-base-pair reads could not distinguish some IMGT-functional V segments, including TRBV6-2 and TRBV6-3, those segments were excluded. Specific HLA alleles were associated with 15,000 to 20,000 TCR beta sequences at a false discovery rate of 0.05 in a later analysis. For the cohort, immune exposure information was limited to CMV serostatus. In vitro tests confirmed that a few of the cytomegalovirus-associated TCR beta chains recognize cytomegalovirus antigens. Linkage disequilibrium might explain the correlated functional status among segregating V segments, but an unknown experimental factor could not be excluded. Compared with the roughly 700-donor mean, donors in an Asian-associated ancestry cluster had fewer N-insertions in productive TCRs, according to a later genetic analysis. According to a later analysis, parvovirus B19, influenza, CMV and Epstein-Barr virus appeared linked to several top co-occurrence clusters. Because counts were too low, about 17 rarely observed V segments, including chromosome 9 orphons, were excluded from the earlier analysis of several hundred of the donors. In a later analysis, HLA-associated TCR beta chains showed more clonal expansion and lower generation probabilities than non-associated chains that were equally common. Strong co-occurrence of HLA alleles, especially DR and DQ, made assigning TCR associations to individual alleles difficult. In an earlier analysis of some 500 of the donors, most TCR beta V segments were observed in productive rearrangements about 87% or about 30% of the time, broadly matching IMGT annotations. A further reported finding was that TCR beta sequences accurately predicted the HLA-A and HLA-B alleles for most subjects in the first cohort. Because HLA typing was unavailable for some donors at each locus, only the typed subset was used in association tests. A total of fewer than 200 TCR beta chains were listed by the study as associated with cytomegalovirus. In a later analysis, most CMV-associated TCR beta chains were found to appear HLA-restricted, with HLA associations seemingly driven largely by CMV exposure. Roughly uniform sequencing depth across donors was assumed in presence/absence analyses, although this assumption may not hold.

The TCR originated in a human donor in good health. The rearrangement combines TRBV7-2 with TRBJ2-7; 11 middle bases align to TRBD2. The sample taken for sequencing was PBMCs. The CDR3: CASSFGRIAGGPNEQYF. The nucleotide sequence reads as follows: TGTGCCAGCAGCTTTGGACGTATAGCGGGGGGGCCTAACGAGCAGTACTTC.